This T cell receptor (beta chain) stems from a study of blood T cell repertoires in COVID-19 (dated by TCRdb to about 2020). Background on the whole study: Samples from collaborators originated in the United States, Italy and Spain and spanned both the acute and convalescent phases of COVID-19. The material from the prospective study consisted of cDNA or gDNA derived from T cells, B-cell-depleted T cells, or PBMCs. Nearly every sample came with metadata listing a de-identified subject ID, COVID-19 status, age in years and sex. The dataset comprised deeply sampled blood TCRbeta repertoires from subjects exposed to, actively infected with, or recovered from COVID-19. Where HLA class I and class II types were available, the types were taken from metadata supplied by the sample provider, not from assay-based typing. The repertoires were made available in a free public database intended to serve as a resource for research on the immune response to SARS-CoV-2. Samples came from the ongoing ImmuneRACE study (first 160 participants) plus 1,254 subjects from 6 global collaborators.

V is clipped by 3 bases and J by 6 bases, and the sequence between their germline boundaries is 9 bases long. The CDR3 measures 13 amino acids from cysteine to phenylalanine. This entry keeps only the CDR3 DNA: 39 bases, framed from base 1. From a lookup of the germline V gene, CDR1 and CDR2 are MDHEN and SYDVKM. TCRbeta CDR3 regions were amplified from genomic DNA using the immunoSEQ Assay, a bias-controlled multiplex PCR. Turning to the authors' computational methods: Within the assay, amplification of reference gene primers was used to estimate how many nucleated cells each sample contained. To quantify the absolute abundance of each unique TCRbeta CDR3 rearrangement, sequence reads were collapsed and filtered. Productive Simpson clonality was computed per sample as the square root of Simpson's diversity index over productive rearrangements. TCRdb retrieved this table from immuneACCESS and kept in-frame rearrangements only. Not all clones are present; in checked studies, unresolved V genes account for under half, and no reason is known for the remainder. The DNA gave D and trimming, while V, J and clone size come from that table. This sample lists 90,000 to 100,000 clones; approximately 72% were detected once. Roughly 25% of the sample is held by the ten biggest clonotypes.

On this clone: Its cognate antigen has yet to be identified. Base-call qualities are not available, and no considerably larger clone is one nucleotide away.

Summary of the overall study and its limitations: How much clinical and demographic metadata was included differed by source and by participant, and the metadata was provided uncurated.

Each collaborating institution followed its own protocols to collect whole blood in K2EDTA tubes. Collaborator samples were shipped for TCRbeta analysis as frozen whole blood, isolated PBMCs, or DNA extracted from either sample type. The V and J genes are TRBV28 and TRBJ2-1; a confident D gene designation cannot be given. The sequenced sample was peripheral blood. This clonotype was sampled from a man aged 65-85 years with acute or convalescent COVID-19. Here the CDR3 is given as CASSLGPTNEQFF. The bases read TGTGCCAGCAGTTTGGGCCCAACCAATGAGCAGTTCTTC.